This TCR beta chain appears in the sequencing data of a study of blood T cells in healthy people across ages. Study-level points and caveats: The recorded TCR beta diversity per million T cells decreased in a roughly linear manner with age.

No fewer than 5.5 micrograms of total RNA were isolated from every sample. A J-beta primer mix and a sample-barcoded 5' primer were used in a second PCR of roughly 6 to 11 cycles. Each of the cDNA molecules was tagged by a template-switch adaptor with 12 random nucleotides. TCRdb called the 5' RACE reads again in MiXCR, with one record for every CDR3 protein. The sample lists 600,000 or so distinct CDR3 sequences, approximately 30% occurring once. This clonotype has just a few counts. Its antigen is as yet unknown. This sequence originates from a woman aged 80 or over in good health. Sequences were obtained from blood.

The CDR3 bases are TGCAGTGCATCCCCCCCGGGACAGCCTAGCAATCAGCCCCAGCATTTT. Its translation is CSASPPGQPSNQPQHF. The rearrangement uses TRBV20-1 and TRBJ1-5; 7 nucleotides align to TRBD1. V was pared by 6 bases and J by 0 bases, with 11 bases of the junction left unmatched. Per germline, CDR1 DFQATT and CDR2 SNEGSKA (reference sequence). The CDR3 runs to 16 residues.